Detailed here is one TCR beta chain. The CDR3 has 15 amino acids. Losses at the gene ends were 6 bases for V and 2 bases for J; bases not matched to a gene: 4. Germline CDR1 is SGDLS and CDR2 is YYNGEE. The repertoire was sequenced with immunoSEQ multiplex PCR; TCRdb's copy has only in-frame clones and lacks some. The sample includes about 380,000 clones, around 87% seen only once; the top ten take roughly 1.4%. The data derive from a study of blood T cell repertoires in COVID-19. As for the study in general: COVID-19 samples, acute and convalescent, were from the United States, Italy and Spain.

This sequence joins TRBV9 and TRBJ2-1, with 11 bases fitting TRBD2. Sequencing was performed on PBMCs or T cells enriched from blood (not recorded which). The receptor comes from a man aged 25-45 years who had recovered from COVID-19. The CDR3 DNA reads TGTGCCAGCACCGATAGCGGGGGGGCCTACAATGAGCAGTTCTTC. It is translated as CASTDSGGAYNEQFF.